This T cell receptor beta chain was sequenced for a study of T cell repertoires in cytomegalovirus infection. Study-level information: Indications of both CMV infection and matching HLA type were provided by public TCR beta signatures.

This clonotype has only a few counts. The antigen is not known. Study observations and caveats: Cumulative public TCR beta family frequency identified carriers of CMV plus the relevant HLA. Ex vivo, HLA-C-restricted CMV-specific TCR beta clonotypes prevailed over the rest of the response.

MiXCR, run by TCRdb on the reads, gives a single entry per CDR3 protein. This repertoire shows some 250,000 distinct CDR3 sequences, roughly 9% found once; its top ten account for over 12%. CDR1 SGHTA and CDR2 FQGNSA come from the germline V gene. CDR3 size: 14 residues. The germline V and J ends were trimmed by 2 bases and 5 bases, with 12 bases remaining between them. The rearrangement joins TRBV7-2 to TRBJ1-1, with D perhaps TRBD1 (6 bases). This TCR was sampled from a human donor in good health (CMV status not recorded). Some clones in this sample may be carry-over from other donors' samples. The sequenced sample was PBMCs. CDR3 sequence: CASSLLGGATEAFF. DNA of the CDR3: TGTGCCAGCAGCTTATTGGGGGGCGCAACTGAAGCTTTCTTT.